The 15 T cell receptor beta chains below were found in one sample sequenced in a study of T-cell reconstitution after alpha-beta-depleted transplantation in children. Unique molecular identifiers were built into the TCRbeta library. TCRdb processed the PCR reads anew with MiXCR; each CDR3 protein has one entry. The sample has about 260,000 distinct CDR3 sequences; less than 9% are singletons. This material consisted of PBMCs, mostly from graft donor cells, taken 180 days after TCRalphabeta/CD19-depleted stem cell transplant. The receptors were gathered from a male patient aged 5 to 17 who had a stem cell transplant for acute lymphoblastic leukemia, so the T cells may come from the graft donor.

This clonotype was counted ten times or more. This rearrangement joins TRBV28 to TRBJ2-3; 14 bases are a match to TRBD2. Looked up from germline, CDR1 is MDHEN and CDR2 is SYDVKM. Germline trimming cut 3 bases from V and 2 bases from J; bases unmatched to any gene: 4. The CDR3 extends over 17 amino acids. Here the CDR3 DNA reads TGTGCCAGCAGTTTGGCGACTAGCGGGAGGGTCACAGATACGCAGTATTTT. As protein: CASSLATSGRVTDTQYF.

This clonotype was seen many times. The genes are TRBV20-1 and TRBJ2-3; D unresolved. This CDR3 has 16 amino acids. V lost 3 bases, J lost 3 bases, and 19 bases lay in between. Germline CDR1 reads DFQATT; CDR2 reads SNEGSKA (reference sequence). In DNA, the CDR3 is TGCAGTGCTAGGGATACCCCGTGGCTTGGGACAGATACGCAGTATTTT. Translation gives CSARDTPWLGTDTQYF.

This clonotype was counted many times. CDR3 nucleotides: TGTGCCAGCAGTTACTCTATTAGCGGGATCTACGAGCAGTACTTC. It codes for CASSYSISGIYEQYF. The chain is built from TRBV6-5 and TRBJ2-7; 8 bases are a match to TRBD2. Germline trimming cut 0 bases from V and 3 bases from J; bases unmatched to any gene: 4. This CDR3 is 15 amino acids long. Germline assignment: CDR1 MNHEY and CDR2 SVGAGI.

The chain combines TRBV7-3 with TRBJ1-2; D might be TRBD1 (5 bases). CDR3 length: 14 residues. Trimming removed 3 bases at V and 6 bases at J, with 14 bases between. Germline V gives CDR1 SGHTA, CDR2 FQGTGA. Here the CDR3 DNA reads TGTGCCAGCAGCTTTGGGGGGAGACTAGATGGCTACACCTTC. This translates into CASSFGGRLDGYTF.

This clonotype was recorded at least ten times. The genes are TRBV6-2 or TRBV6-3 and TRBJ2-7; no firm D call. The CDR3 has 14 residues. The V gene's germline CDR1 is MNHEY and CDR2 SVGEGT. Trimming left V 0 bases short and J 6 bases short, with 12 bases between. CDR3 in amino acids: CASSYSGPHSEQYF. The CDR3 nucleotides are TGTGCCAGCAGTTACTCAGGACCACATAGCGAGCAGTACTTC.

The sample holds many counts of this clonotype. The V and J genes are TRBV24-1 and TRBJ2-1; 8 bases are a match to TRBD2. The ends lost 5 bases at V and 7 bases at J; junction bases unmatched: 12. CDR3 size: 16 residues. In germline, CDR1 is KGHDR, CDR2 SFDVKD. CDR3 DNA sequence: TGTGCCACCAGTGGCCCTTCGGGACTAGTAATGAATGAGCAGTTCTTC. This translates into CATSGPSGLVMNEQFF.

Concerning this clonotype: Since a much larger clone is just one base distant, this may be a read error. This sequence joins TRBV4-3 and TRBJ2-4; D remains ambiguous. Germline V gene data show CDR1 as LGHNA and CDR2 as YSLEER. CDR3 length: 15 residues. CDR3 sequence (DNA): TGCGCCAGCAGGCAAGAACCCTGGACGGAGAGCATTCAGTACTTC. It encodes CASRQEPWTESIQYF.

The V and J genes are TRBV7-9 and TRBJ1-2; D unresolved. V gave up 4 bases and J gave up 9 bases, with 15 bases separating them. The CDR3 is 13 amino acids. Germline-derived CDR1 and CDR2 are SEHNR and FQNEAQ (reference sequence). The CDR3 bases are TGTGCCAGCAGCTCCGGGCCCCCCGCAAGCTACACCTTC. Residues: CASSSGPPASYTF.

This clonotype was counted at least ten times. The CDR3 is CASRLAPLYEQYF. CDR3 DNA: TGTGCCAGCAGGCTAGCTCCTCTCTACGAGCAGTACTTC. This sequence joins TRBV6-2 or TRBV6-3 and TRBJ2-7; D is perhaps TRBD2 (5 bases). The CDR3 runs to 13 residues. Germline V gives CDR1 MNHEY, CDR2 SVGEGT. Trimming pared 6 bases from V and 3 bases from J, leaving 12 bases between.

Many counts were recorded for this clonotype. The chain recombines TRBV12-3 or TRBV12-4 with TRBJ1-1, with D unclear. CDR3 length equals 13 residues. V lost 0 bases and J lost 7, with 9 bases in between. The CDR3 loop reads CASSLARRDEAFF. DNA of the CDR3: TGTGCCAGCAGTTTAGCGCGTAGGGATGAAGCTTTCTTT.

In the case of this clonotype: With a much larger clone just one base away, this may be a read error. The CDR3 ends on some other residue instead of the conserved phenylalanine or tryptophan, so this is likely a read error. The chain joins TRBV10-3 to TRBJ2-1; TRBD2 aligns across 9 bases. The V gene's germline CDR1 is ENHRY and CDR2 SYGVKD. V lost 6 bases and J lost 0; bases outside the gene matches: 3. The CDR3 is 15 residues long. The CDR3 region has the DNA TGTGCCATCAGCCGACTAGCGGCCTCCTACAATGAGCAGTTCTTA. Amino acid sequence: CAISRLAASYNEQFL.

This clonotype was seen repeatedly, ten times or more. The chain is built from TRBV5-5 and TRBJ2-3, with D hard to call. The CDR3 is 12 residues long. From germline, CDR1 is SGHKS and CDR2 YYEKEE (reference sequence). V was trimmed by 4 bases and J by 5 bases, leaving 8 bases between them. The DNA for the CDR3 is TGTGCCAGCAGCCGAGGCCGAGATACGCAGTATTTT. Its protein product is CASSRGRDTQYF.

This clonotype occurred many times. The gene calls are TRBV27 and TRBJ1-1; unclear D gene. V was clipped by 10 bases and J by 6 bases, with 15 bases between them. From germline, CDR1 is MNHEY and CDR2 SMNVEV (reference sequence). The CDR3 length is 12 residues. CDR3 sequence reads: CATHGQSSEAFF. DNA of the CDR3: TGTGCCACCCACGGCCAGTCTTCTGAAGCTTTCTTT.

This clonotype was seen at least ten times. The chain recombines TRBV6-1 with TRBJ2-3; D tentatively reads TRBD1 or TRBD2 (5 bases each). Germline V gives CDR1 MNHNS, CDR2 SASEGT. V was clipped by 6 bases and J by 2 bases, with 12 bases between them. The CDR3 consists of 14 residues. CDR3 nucleotides: TGTGCCAGCAGGCTGACGGGACCCACAGATACGCAGTATTTT. Its protein is CASRLTGPTDTQYF.

The chain recombines TRBV5-1 with TRBJ2-7; 8 nucleotides line up with TRBD1. J gave up 3 bases and V 0 bases, and 5 bases lay outside the gene matches. This CDR3 spans 15 amino acids. CDR1 and CDR2 (germline): SGHRS, YFSETQ. The CDR3 spells CASSLEGQDVYEQYF. The CDR3 DNA follows: TGCGCCAGCAGCTTGGAGGGACAGGACGTCTACGAGCAGTACTTC.